The T cell receptor beta chain described here comes from a study of cytomegalovirus exposure and HLA in healthy donors. Germline trimming cut 3 bases from V and 4 bases from J; bases unmatched to any gene: 3. The germline CDR1 and CDR2 sequences are LNHDA and SQIVND (reference sequence). This CDR3 is 14 amino acids long. Vbeta (60) and Jbeta (13) primers were used in the PCR. Sequenced by immunoSEQ multiplex PCR; TCRdb stores in-frame clones only, minus some. In the table there are around 130,000 clones, approximately 80% of which are singletons. V is TRBV19 and J is TRBJ2-7; 10 bases agree with TRBD1. Input material: PBMCs. This TCR derives from a man aged 45-65 years in good health and CMV-seronegative. CDR3 nucleotides: TGTGCCAGTAGTATGGACAGGGGGGTTTACGAGCAGTACTTC. This gives the protein CASSMDRGVYEQYF.